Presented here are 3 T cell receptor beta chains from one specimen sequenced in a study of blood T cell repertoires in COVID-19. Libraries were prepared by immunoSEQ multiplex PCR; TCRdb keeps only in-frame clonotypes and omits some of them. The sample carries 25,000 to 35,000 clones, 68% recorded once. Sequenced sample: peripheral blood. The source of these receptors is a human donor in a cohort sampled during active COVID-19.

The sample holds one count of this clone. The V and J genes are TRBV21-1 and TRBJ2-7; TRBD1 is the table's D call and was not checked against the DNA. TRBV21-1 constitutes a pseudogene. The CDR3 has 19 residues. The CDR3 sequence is CASSPSRDRGHTHSYEQYF. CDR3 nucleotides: TGTGCCAGCAGCCCGTCCCGGGACAGGGGGCACACTCACTCCTACGAGCAGTACTTC.

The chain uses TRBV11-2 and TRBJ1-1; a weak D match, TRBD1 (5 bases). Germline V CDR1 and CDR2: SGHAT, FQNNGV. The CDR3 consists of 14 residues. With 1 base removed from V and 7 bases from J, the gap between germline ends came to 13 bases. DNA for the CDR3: TGTGCCAGCAGCTTAGCAGGGCTAGGGCATGAAGCTTTCTTT. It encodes CASSLAGLGHEAFF. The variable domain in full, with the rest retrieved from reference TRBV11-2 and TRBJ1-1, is EAGVAQSPRYKIIEKRQSVAFWCNPISGHATLYWYQQILGQGPKLLIQFQNNGVVDDSQLPKDRFSAERLKGVDSTLKIQPAKLEDSAVYLCASSLAGLGHEAFFGQGTRLTVV.

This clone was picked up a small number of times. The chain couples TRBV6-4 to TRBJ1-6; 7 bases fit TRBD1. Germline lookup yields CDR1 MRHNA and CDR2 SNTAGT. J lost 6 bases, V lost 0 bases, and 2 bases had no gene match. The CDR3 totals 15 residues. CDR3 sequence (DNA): TGTGCCAGCAGTGACTCGACAGGGAGTAATTCACCCCTCCACTTT. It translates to CASSDSTGSNSPLHF.